These 16 T cell receptor beta chains were all obtained from the same sample, sequenced in a study of T cell responses to AZD1222 COVID-19 vaccine. Assay used: immunoSEQ multiplex PCR; TCRdb lists only in-frame clones, some missing. The table has about 120,000 clones, just under 95% seen once; the top ten hold over 2.5%. Sequenced material: peripheral blood, taken on day 0 of AZD1222 vaccination. Receptors were obtained from an adult in good health.

V and J are TRBV5-1 and TRBJ2-1; a possible D gene is TRBD1 (6 bases). The CDR3 length is 15 residues. Trimming took off 6 bases at V and 7 bases at J, with 20 bases between the two ends. Looked up from germline, CDR1 is SGHRS and CDR2 is YFSETQ. The CDR3 coding sequence is TGCGCCAGCAAAGCCCAGCCCGGGACAATAAATGAGCAGTTCTTC. Protein: CASKAQPGTINEQFF.

The chain is built from TRBV11-2 and TRBJ1-2; D call uncertain. CDR3 length: 13 residues. V dropped 3 bases and J dropped 0 bases, with 5 bases sitting between them. Germline CDR1 reads SGHAT; CDR2 reads FQNNGV. DNA for the CDR3: TGTGCCAGCAGCTTCACAGCTAACTATGGCTACACCTTC. This sequence encodes CASSFTANYGYTF.

V and J are TRBV12-3 or TRBV12-4 and TRBJ1-2, with 8 bases identical to TRBD1. The CDR3 is 13 amino acids. J gave up 5 bases and V 7 bases, and 6 bases lay outside the gene matches. For the CDR3, the DNA is TGTGCCAGCATATGGACAGGGAAGTATGGCTACACCTTC. Its translation: CASIWTGKYGYTF.

The V call is TRBV13, the J call TRBJ1-3; D not resolved. Germline-derived CDR1 and CDR2 are PRHDT and FYEKMQ (reference sequence). Trimming took off 5 bases at V and 2 bases at J, with 10 bases between the two ends. This CDR3 spans 14 amino acids. CDR3 sequence: CASSPNPTGNTIYF. CDR3 DNA: TGTGCCAGCAGCCCCAACCCAACTGGAAACACCATATATTTT.

In the case of this clone: At one end the junction does not follow the germline gene, possibly because of a read error. Other DNA sequences in this specimen translate into the identical CDR3. This sequence joins TRBV5-4 and TRBJ2-3; D is uncertain. This CDR3 is 13 amino acids long. Germline-derived CDR1 and CDR2 are SGHNT and YYREEE (reference sequence). CDR3 in amino acids: CASSSVATDTQYF. The CDR3 coding sequence is TGTGCCAGCAGCTCGGTGGCCACAGACACGCAGTATTTT.

J is TRBJ2-1 and V is TRBV28, with D possibly matching TRBD2 (6 bases). The V gene lost 4 bases and the J gene lost 8 bases, with 21 bases spanning the gap. CDR3 size: 16 residues. CDR1 is MDHEN and CDR2 is SYDVKM in the germline V gene. The DNA for the CDR3 is TGTGCCAGCAGTTCTACGTCAGGGACTCGGATATATGAGCAGTTCTTC. This sequence encodes CASSSTSGTRIYEQFF.

The chain links TRBV7-8 to TRBJ1-3; D possibly corresponds to TRBD1 (6 bases). The CDR3 has 20 amino acids. The ends were cut back, 1 base at V and 2 bases at J, with 24 bases in the middle. Germline V gene lookup returns CDR1 SGHVS and CDR2 FQNEAQ. CDR3 region: CASSLDRGPVGGRTGNTIYF. For the CDR3, the DNA is TGTGCCAGCAGCTTAGATAGGGGACCGGTGGGGGGGCGAACTGGAAACACCATATATTTT.

The J gene is TRBJ1-1, the V gene TRBV11-3, with D possibly being TRBD1 (5 bases). Germline V gene lookup returns CDR1 SGHNT and CDR2 YENEEA. Deletions cut 0 bases from V and 5 bases from J, with 7 bases between. This CDR3 region has 13 residues. CDR3 in DNA: TGTGCCAGCAGCTTAGAGAAGGGGACTGAAGCTTTCTTT. Translation gives CASSLEKGTEAFF.

The chain employs TRBV9 and TRBJ1-1; the D gene is possibly TRBD1 (5 bases). Trimming pared 0 bases from V and 4 bases from J, leaving 16 bases between. This CDR3 contains 16 residues. Germline values: CDR1 SGDLS, CDR2 YYNGEE. CDR3 region: CASSVGEGVLGTEAFF. The CDR3 nucleotides read TGTGCCAGCAGCGTAGGGGAAGGGGTTTTGGGCACTGAAGCTTTCTTT.

This clone came up once. The chain couples TRBV27 to TRBJ2-4, with 9 bases fitting TRBD2. V trimming: 5 bases; J trimming: 2 bases; junction bases outside the gene matches: 4. CDR3 length: 15 amino acids. Looked up from germline, CDR1 is MNHEY and CDR2 is SMNVEV (reference sequence). The CDR3: CASSQGTSPKNIQYF. The CDR3, as DNA: TGTGCCAGCAGTCAAGGGACTAGCCCCAAAAACATTCAGTACTTC.

V gene TRBV5-5 combines with J gene TRBJ2-2, with D perhaps TRBD1 (6 bases). This CDR3 has 14 amino acids. V lost 0 bases, J lost 5 bases, and 8 bases lay in between. Germline lookup yields CDR1 SGHKS and CDR2 YYEKEE (reference sequence). The CDR3 is CASSLEQGTGELFF. The CDR3, as DNA: TGTGCCAGCAGCTTGGAGCAGGGGACCGGGGAGCTGTTTTTT.

The V gene is TRBV30, the J gene TRBJ2-7; 11 nucleotides align to TRBD2. Germline V CDR1 and CDR2: GTSNPN, SVGIG (reference sequence). J gave up 9 bases and V 8 bases, and 15 bases lay outside the gene matches. The CDR3 is made up of 14 amino acids. CDR3 in DNA: TGTGCCCTCAACGAACTAGCGGGAGCATTCGGGCAGTACTTC. The encoded protein is CALNELAGAFGQYF.

The chain links TRBV2 to TRBJ2-3; D might be TRBD2 (6 bases). Trimming pared 1 base from V and 4 bases from J, leaving 18 bases between. This CDR3 has 17 residues. Germline assignment: CDR1 SNHLY and CDR2 FYNNEI. CDR3 sequence: CASSEGGGLAGSDTQYF. CDR3 coding DNA: TGTGCCAGCAGTGAAGGTGGAGGGCTGGCGGGATCAGATACGCAGTATTTT.

The genes are TRBV27 and TRBJ2-1; D may correspond to TRBD1 or TRBD2 (5 bases each). The CDR3 length is 14 residues. Germline V gives CDR1 MNHEY, CDR2 SMNVEV (reference sequence). Trimming left V 3 bases short and J 7 bases short, with 13 bases between. The CDR3 DNA sequence: TGTGCCAGCAGTTTCCGGGACCCTTGGAATGAGCAGTTCTTC. This translates into CASSFRDPWNEQFF.

The chain uses TRBV5-6 and TRBJ2-7, with TRBD2 matching 8 bases. From germline, CDR1 is SGHDT and CDR2 YYEEEE. The CDR3 covers 16 residues. V dropped 4 bases and J dropped 2; count of bases not matched to a gene: 11. CDR3 in amino acids: CASSHTTSGPTYEQYF. The CDR3 DNA follows: TGTGCCAGCAGCCACACAACTAGCGGACCTACCTACGAGCAGTACTTC.

The J gene is TRBJ1-1, the V gene TRBV9; no clear D gene. CDR1 is SGDLS, CDR2 YYNGEE, per germline. This CDR3 has 14 residues. The V end was cut by 2 bases, the J end by 4 bases, with 12 bases between. The CDR3 region is CASSVDGGGTEAFF. DNA of the CDR3: TGTGCCAGCAGCGTCGACGGAGGCGGCACTGAAGCTTTCTTT. The full variable domain, its missing parts supplied by reference TRBV9 and TRBJ1-1, is DSGVTQTPKHLITATGQRVTLRCSPRSGDLSVYWYQQSLDQGLQFLIQYYNGEERAKGNILERFSAQQFPDLHSELNLSSLELGDSALYFCASSVDGGGTEAFFGQGTRLTVV.